This entry features one T cell receptor beta chain sequence. Original processing methods: It was from reference gene primer amplification that nucleated cell counts were estimated. TCRdb keeps only in-frame clones here, not all; method: immunoSEQ multiplex PCR. V and J calls and clone size are copied from that table; D and trimming were computed from the DNA. The table records roughly 250,000 clones, around 88% of them present only once. The sample comes from a study of blood T cell repertoires in COVID-19. The wider study: Samples taken during acute and convalescent COVID-19 were collected in the United States, Italy and Spain.

The receptor was derived from a man aged 30 to 45 with acute or convalescent COVID-19. The sequencing input was peripheral blood.

The CDR3 reads CASSDSGAGNPDTQYF. Here the CDR3 DNA reads TGTGCCAGCAGTGACTCTGGAGCGGGTAACCCAGATACGCAGTATTTT. The rearrangement uses TRBV6-4 and TRBJ2-3; D is possibly TRBD2 (6 bases). CDR1 and CDR2 (germline): MRHNA, SNTAGT. The CDR3 has 16 residues. Trimming stripped 0 bases from V and 4 bases from J, with 14 bases between.